The sample holds many counts of the clone carrying this T cell receptor beta chain. What it binds is not known. This specimen belongs to a study of regulatory T cells in long-lasting Graves disease. Study observations and caveats: The study found persistent patients shared more public clonotypes (2,741) than new patients (over 850).

CDR3 length: 15 residues. Germline V CDR1 and CDR2: SNHLY, FYNNEI. The V end was cut by 3 bases, the J end by 5 bases, with 14 bases between. Both iRepertoire HTBI primers and Arm-PCR of CDR3 regions were used to build the TCR beta libraries. TCRdb redid the calling of the multiplex PCR reads with MiXCR, one entry per CDR3 protein. The sample lists a few hundred thousand distinct CDR3 sequences, roughly 15% occurring once. Time point in this sample: newly diagnosed GD, antithyroid drugs for less than 3 months. PBMC RNA was the source of the TCR library. An endocrinology department in Xi'an, China, supplied the patients. These data were also filed under a second study, of T cells in Graves' hyperthyroidism and ophthalmopathy. This second report adds: Progression to ophthalmopathy was predicted a median of about 6.6 months early.

The source of this sequence is a woman aged 45-60 years with Graves disease. V is TRBV2 and J is TRBJ2-4, with D perhaps matching TRBD2 (5 bases). The material was peripheral blood mononuclear cells (PBMCs), obtained at new diagnosis, from a patient treated with antithyroid drugs. CDR3 sequence: CASSELNGGQNIQYF. The CDR3, as DNA: TGTGCCAGCAGTGAGCTGAACGGCGGGCAAAACATTCAGTACTTC.